A single sample is the source of the 18 T cell receptor beta chains below, sequenced in a study of T cells after yellow fever vaccination (dated by TCRdb to between 2019 and 2020). The treatment or condition label, read with the paper, signifies: live attenuated yellow fever vaccine strain. Library method: 5' RACE. TCRdb lists the instrument as Illumina NovaSeq 6000. TCRdb passed the public sequencing reads through fastp at Q25 and MiXCR, retaining productive beta sequences. Each entry is one CDR3 protein sequence, shown with its most common DNA and genes. The sample table records hundreds of thousands of distinct CDR3 sequences; around a sixth of these occur just once. The top ten clonotypes cover over 15% of the sample. The sequencing used PBMCs, collected before the yellow fever booster vaccination. These TCRs come from a man younger than 35 who received the YFV17D yellow fever vaccine.

This clonotype was picked up a small number of times. V gene TRBV24-1 combines with J gene TRBJ2-6, with D possibly being TRBD1 (6 bases). Between the trimmed V and J ends, which lost 9 bases and 2 bases, there was a span of 7 bases. The germline V gene encodes CDR1 KGHDR and CDR2 SFDVKD. The CDR3 has 13 amino acids. In nucleotides, the CDR3 is TGTGCCACCGGACAGCCTGGGGCCAACGTCCTGACTTTC. Its translation: CATGQPGANVLTF.

This clonotype was counted a few times. The V call is TRBV4-1, the J call TRBJ2-7; D is possibly TRBD1 (6 bases). With 0 bases removed from V and 7 bases from J, the gap between germline ends came to 13 bases. CDR1 and CDR2 from the germline V gene are MGHRA and YSYEKL. The CDR3 covers 14 residues. The CDR3 bases are TGCGCCAGCAGCCAAGAAAGACAGGTTGGGGAGCAGTACTTC. Protein sequence: CASSQERQVGEQYF.

This clonotype has just a few counts. V is TRBV12-3 or TRBV12-4 and J is TRBJ2-3; 10 bases match TRBD1. CDR3 size: 16 residues. V lost 3 bases and J lost 4; bases outside the gene matches: 7. In nucleotides, the CDR3 is TGTGCCAGCAGTTTCCGGGACAGGGGAAGCTCAGATACGCAGTATTTT. Its translation is CASSFRDRGSSDTQYF.

The chain combines TRBV5-1 with TRBJ1-1; no firm D call. Germline CDR1 SGHRS, CDR2 YFSETQ. Trimming took off 0 bases at V and 7 bases at J, with 7 bases between the two ends. There are 12 residues in the CDR3. This CDR3 reads CASSLVDGEAFF. CDR3 sequence (DNA): TGCGCCAGCAGCTTGGTGGATGGTGAAGCTTTCTTT.

This clonotype was picked up a small number of times. This chain joins TRBV10-3 and TRBJ2-1, with 15 bases fitting TRBD2. Germline V gene sequence: CDR1 ENHRY, CDR2 SYGVKD. The CDR3 totals 18 residues. The V segment lost 3 bases and the J segment 6 bases; nucleotides outside the gene matches: 9. CDR3 region: CAISEGRGLAGGSNEQFF. In DNA, the CDR3 is TGTGCCATCAGTGAAGGTCGCGGACTAGCGGGGGGGTCCAATGAGCAGTTCTTC.

This clonotype appeared a single time. The CDR3: CASSLDPGAVVAFF. The CDR3, as DNA: TGTGCCAGCAGCTTAGACCCAGGGGCGGTTGTAGCTTTCTTT. The chain links TRBV7-9 to TRBJ1-1; D may be TRBD1 (6 bases). The CDR3 runs to 14 residues. CDR1 and CDR2 (germline): SEHNR, FQNEAQ (reference sequence). Trimming removed 1 base from V and 10 bases from J, with 16 bases in between.

The V and J genes are TRBV7-6 and TRBJ2-3; TRBD1 might be the D (6 bases). The CDR3 contains 16 residues. Trimming took off 2 bases at V and 4 bases at J, with 16 bases between the two ends. CDR1 is SGHVS, CDR2 FNYEAQ, per germline. The CDR3 here is CASSLWPREGADTQYF. The CDR3 nucleotides are TGTGCCAGCAGCTTATGGCCCCGCGAGGGGGCAGATACGCAGTATTTT.

The chain recombines TRBV20-1 with TRBJ1-1; 7 bases are shared with TRBD1. In germline, CDR1 is DFQATT, CDR2 SNEGSKA (reference sequence). The CDR3 contains 11 residues. The V gene end was trimmed by 6 bases and the J gene end by 8 bases; junction bases not matched to a gene: 6. The CDR3 region is CSAKTGTEAFF. CDR3 DNA sequence: TGCAGTGCCAAGACAGGGACGGAAGCTTTCTTT.

This clonotype was observed a handful of times. This chain joins TRBV11-2 and TRBJ2-4; unclear D gene. This CDR3 spans 14 amino acids. Trimming stripped 0 bases from V and 12 bases from J, with 15 bases between. In germline, CDR1 is SGHAT, CDR2 FQNNGV. This chain's CDR3 is CASSLDWGGDGQYF. The DNA for the CDR3 is TGTGCCAGCAGCTTAGATTGGGGTGGAGACGGTCAGTACTTC.

The rearrangement joins TRBV9 to TRBJ1-3, with D unclear. V dropped 5 bases and J dropped 9 bases, with 9 bases sitting between them. CDR3 size: 11 residues. Germline V gene data show CDR1 as SGDLS and CDR2 as YYNGEE. CDR3 nucleotides: TGTGCCAGCAGTCTTGATGGCACCATATATTTT. Translated, it gives CASSLDGTIYF.

The sample holds many counts of this clonotype. V is TRBV20-1 and J is TRBJ2-7, with TRBD1 identical over 7 bases. V was clipped by 3 bases and J by 2 bases; unmatched bases: 10. Germline assignment: CDR1 DFQATT and CDR2 SNEGSKA (reference sequence). CDR3 size: 15 residues. The CDR3 DNA follows: TGCAGTGCTAGGGGGACAGATGGAGTACCCTACGAGCAGTACTTC. This sequence encodes CSARGTDGVPYEQYF.

This clonotype was seen a few times. V gene TRBV9 combines with J gene TRBJ2-1; D tentatively fits TRBD1 or TRBD2 (5 bases each). Germline V CDR1 and CDR2: SGDLS, YYNGEE. CDR3 length: 15 amino acids. V lost 0 bases and J 9 bases, leaving 16 bases between the germline ends. CDR3 in amino acids: CASSVGGDRRSEQFF. Here the CDR3 DNA reads TGTGCCAGCAGCGTAGGAGGGGACCGCCGTAGTGAGCAGTTCTTC.

As concerns this clonotype: The junction departs from germline at one end; a sequencing error may be responsible. The chain carries TRBV7-9 and TRBJ1-1; the D is unclear. This CDR3 has 15 amino acids. CDR1 and CDR2 from the germline V gene are SEHNR and FQNEAQ (reference sequence). The CDR3 region has the DNA TGTGCCAGCAGCCCCTGGGGATTCGGAGACACTGACGCTTTCTTT. Translating it yields CASSPWGFGDTDAFF.

This clonotype has only a few counts. The J gene is TRBJ2-7, the V gene TRBV7-6, with D uncertain. CDR1 and CDR2 (germline): SGHVS, FNYEAQ. CDR3 length equals 13 residues. V was trimmed by 1 base and J by 3 bases, leaving 7 bases between them. CDR3 in amino acids: CASSLGPGYEQYV. The CDR3 DNA reads TGTGCCAGCAGCTTAGGTCCGGGCTACGAGCAGTACGTC.

J is TRBJ1-1 and V is TRBV5-1, with no clear D. This CDR3 contains 13 residues. Trimming stripped 4 bases from V and 3 bases from J, with 10 bases between. Germline V gene sequence: CDR1 SGHRS, CDR2 YFSETQ. CDR3 bases: TGCGCCAGCAGCCCTGCGTCGGACACTGAAGCTTTCTTT. This gives the protein CASSPASDTEAFF. The full variable domain, with the rest looked up from reference TRBV5-1 and TRBJ1-1, is KAGVTQTPRYLIKTRGQQVTLSCSPISGHRSVSWYQQTPGQGLQFLFEYFSETQRNKGNFPGRFSGRQFSNSRSEMNVSTLELGDSALYLCASSPASDTEAFFGQGTRLTVV.

The chain joins TRBV10-2 to TRBJ2-2; D might be TRBD2 (6 bases). Trimming cost V 10 bases and J 2 bases, with 14 bases left between them. This CDR3 region has 14 residues. Germline V gene data show CDR1 as WSHSY and CDR2 as SAAADI. The CDR3 region has the DNA TGCGCCACCCCTGGGGAGGACAACACCGGGGAGCTGTTTTTT. It translates to CATPGEDNTGELFF.

This clonotype was seen only a few times. The rearrangement joins TRBV7-2 to TRBJ2-4, with D perhaps assigned TRBD1 or TRBD2 (5 bases each). Germline V gene data show CDR1 as SGHTA and CDR2 as FQGNSA. The length of the CDR3 is 15 residues. V was shortened by 4 bases and J by 7 bases, with 17 bases between the two germline ends. The DNA of the CDR3 is TGTGCCAGCAGCTATCTATCCCGCGAGGGGAACATTCAGTACTTC. It specifies CASSYLSREGNIQYF.

The chain uses TRBV20-1 and TRBJ1-1; no clear D. CDR3 size: 14 residues. CDR1 and CDR2 from the germline V gene are DFQATT and SNEGSKA (reference sequence). Deletions cut 5 bases from V and 6 bases from J, with 19 bases between. CDR3 coding DNA: TGCAGTGCTCTTGGTTACAGTCGGGCGTCTGAAGCTTTCTTT. It specifies CSALGYSRASEAFF.